This TCR beta chain was sequenced during a study of beta chain features in type 1 diabetes (dated by TCRdb to 2016 to 2019). The study in broad terms: Mean age, gender distribution, total cell number and subset yield did not differ between patients and healthy donors. A total of roughly 100 million sorted cells were examined across all samples, and a strong correlation was observed between cell number per subset and RNA yield. The study compared the TCRB repertoires of sorted circulating CD4+ T cell subsets in recently diagnosed type 1 diabetes patients with those in matched healthy donors. Whereas all 30 or so donors provided naive and central memory subsets, regulatory and stem cell-like memory subsets were isolated from just 8 patients and roughly eight healthy donors. The investigation overall reported the following: Only small numbers of individuals were included in the HLA sub-analyses, which left unresolved whether HLA type had any influence on TCRB rearrangement. Patients with type 1 diabetes made fewer insertions and deleted more nucleotides at VDJ recombination sites, implying thymic rearrangement abnormalities. A moderate but significant shortening of TCRB CDR3 length was observed in type 1 diabetes patients in all four CD4+ subsets. Sequencing cDNA rather than genomic DNA could over-represent highly expressing activated cells, although activation and CD3 levels did not differ between groups. The naive, central memory and regulatory TCRB repertoires appeared to resemble one another more closely among patients than among healthy donors. Shorter templates might have been favored by PCR, but patient and control samples were amplified and corrected together, so both groups would have been affected equally by any skew.

V and J are truncated by 3 bases and 5 bases respectively, leaving an intervening sequence of 13 bases. Spanning cysteine to phenylalanine, the CDR3 consists of 14 amino acids. Only the CDR3 DNA is retained, 42 bases long and in frame from the first base. CDR1 and CDR2 are read off the germline V gene as SGDLS and YYNGEE. The entire amount of isolated RNA was reverse transcribed using the High Capacity cDNA Reverse Transcription Kit, so the sequenced TCRB transcripts were expressed ones. Deep immunoSEQ sequencing was performed on naive, central memory and regulatory T cell samples, with an average of around 3.5 million total reads per sample. Sorted cells were lysed in RLT buffer, and RNA was extracted using DNase-treated RNeasy Micro or Mini kits according to cell number. Each cell subset was processed separately to prevent cross-contamination, with patient and healthy donor samples processed together. Using the immunoSEQ multiplex PCR, TCRB sequences were amplified from cDNA into 87-bp fragments spanning the CDR3 region. Sequencing of the amplicons was done on the Illumina HiSeq platform. As for how the authors treated the data: PCR bias was computationally corrected using synthetic template baselines, reads within Hamming distance 2 were collapsed, and singletons that could not be merged were discarded. Reads were aligned to IMGT to assign V, D and J genes, CDR3 length, and insertions or deletions at six rearrangement sites. Within each subset, clonotype counts were normalized to the number of sorted cells before true diversity and Gini coefficients were calculated with the tcR R package. The overlap coefficient, calculated on TCRB nucleotide sequences, was used to quantify repertoire sharing. As a proxy for the pre-selection repertoire, out-of-frame TCRB sequences from naive cells were analyzed. Imported from immuneACCESS, the table was reduced by TCRdb to in-frame sequences with V and J called. These copies leave out some clones; in studies compared against another copy, an unresolved V gene accounts for under half, and the cause of the remainder is not known. That table gives V, J and clone size, and the DNA gave D and trimming. The sample table shows hundreds of thousands of clones, and around 15% are seen once. Approximately 0.022% of the sample goes to the ten largest clones.

This clone was seen a few times. Its binding antigen is unknown. Per-base qualities were not stored, and no clone one base away is much larger. A single peripheral blood draw of approximately 100 mL on average was collected from each donor into heparinised tubes. A BD FACSAria II was used to sort naive, central memory, regulatory and stem cell-like memory CD4+ T cells with a panel that included CD45RO, CCR7, CD25, CD127, CD95 and CD27. A purity above 95% was achieved for all sorted populations. PBMCs were isolated right away by Lymphoprep density gradient centrifugation and were stained directly, without culture. Samples were stained and sorted in pairs, with one healthy donor and one patient per experiment, so that batch effects were minimized.

The receptor comes from a man aged 18 to 30 with type 1 diabetes. Recombination joined TRBV9 with TRBJ2-3; the D gene is possibly TRBD1, with 5 bases matching. Sequenced sample: naive CD4+ T cells from blood. The meaning of the sample's cell subset or site label: true naive CD4+ T cells. CDR3 reads: CASSGGLRVDTQYF. DNA sequence: TGTGCCAGCAGCGGGGGCCTCCGGGTAGATACGCAGTATTTT.